What follows describes a single TCR beta chain. The data were taken from a study of blood T cell repertoires in COVID-19. Methods used by the authors: Scientists estimated how many nucleated cells there were by amplifying reference gene primers. TCRdb keeps only in-frame clones here, not all; method: immunoSEQ multiplex PCR. V, J and clone size are those of that table, while D and trimming were read from the DNA. The sample gives 160,000 or so clones, about 83% of which show up once; less than 2% is in the top ten. The V and J ends lost 5 bases and 6 bases, in that order; junction bases with no gene match: 7. CDR3 length: 15 residues. CDR1 and CDR2 from the germline V gene are ENHRY and SYGVKD.

The V and J genes are TRBV10-3 and TRBJ2-2; TRBD2 matches 9 bases. The sequenced material came from peripheral blood. The clonotype was recovered from a human donor in a cohort sampled during active COVID-19. Here the CDR3 reads CAISLAGLGAGELFF. The DNA of the CDR3 is TGTGCCATCAGTCTAGCGGGGCTAGGTGCCGGGGAGCTGTTTTTT.